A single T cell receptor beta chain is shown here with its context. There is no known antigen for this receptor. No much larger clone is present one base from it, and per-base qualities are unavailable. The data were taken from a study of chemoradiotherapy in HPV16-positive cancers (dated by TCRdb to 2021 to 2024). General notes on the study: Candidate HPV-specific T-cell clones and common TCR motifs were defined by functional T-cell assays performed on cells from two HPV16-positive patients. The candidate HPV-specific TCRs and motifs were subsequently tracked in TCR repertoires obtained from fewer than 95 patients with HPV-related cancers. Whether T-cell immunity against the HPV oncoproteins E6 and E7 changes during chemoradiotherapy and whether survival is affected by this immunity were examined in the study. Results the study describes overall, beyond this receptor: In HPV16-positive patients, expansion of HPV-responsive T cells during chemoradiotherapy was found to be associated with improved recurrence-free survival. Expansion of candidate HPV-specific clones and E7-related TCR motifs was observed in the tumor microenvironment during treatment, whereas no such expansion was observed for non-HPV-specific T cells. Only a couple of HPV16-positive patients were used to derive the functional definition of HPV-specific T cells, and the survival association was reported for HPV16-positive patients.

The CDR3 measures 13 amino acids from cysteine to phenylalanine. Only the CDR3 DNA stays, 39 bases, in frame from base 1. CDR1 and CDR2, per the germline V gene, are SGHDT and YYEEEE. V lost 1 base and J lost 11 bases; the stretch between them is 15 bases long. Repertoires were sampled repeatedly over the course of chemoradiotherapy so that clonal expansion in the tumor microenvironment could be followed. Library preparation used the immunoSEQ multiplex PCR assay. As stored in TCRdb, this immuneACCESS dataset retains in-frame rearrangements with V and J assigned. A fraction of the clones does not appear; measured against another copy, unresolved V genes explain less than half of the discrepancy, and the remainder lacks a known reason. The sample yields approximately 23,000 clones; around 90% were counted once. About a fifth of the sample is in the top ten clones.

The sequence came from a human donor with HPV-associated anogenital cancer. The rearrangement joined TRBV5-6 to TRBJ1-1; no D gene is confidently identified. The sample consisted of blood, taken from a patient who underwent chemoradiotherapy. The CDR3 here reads CASSLSEDSMAFF. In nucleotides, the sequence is TGTGCCAGCAGCTTGAGCGAGGATTCAATGGCTTTCTTT.